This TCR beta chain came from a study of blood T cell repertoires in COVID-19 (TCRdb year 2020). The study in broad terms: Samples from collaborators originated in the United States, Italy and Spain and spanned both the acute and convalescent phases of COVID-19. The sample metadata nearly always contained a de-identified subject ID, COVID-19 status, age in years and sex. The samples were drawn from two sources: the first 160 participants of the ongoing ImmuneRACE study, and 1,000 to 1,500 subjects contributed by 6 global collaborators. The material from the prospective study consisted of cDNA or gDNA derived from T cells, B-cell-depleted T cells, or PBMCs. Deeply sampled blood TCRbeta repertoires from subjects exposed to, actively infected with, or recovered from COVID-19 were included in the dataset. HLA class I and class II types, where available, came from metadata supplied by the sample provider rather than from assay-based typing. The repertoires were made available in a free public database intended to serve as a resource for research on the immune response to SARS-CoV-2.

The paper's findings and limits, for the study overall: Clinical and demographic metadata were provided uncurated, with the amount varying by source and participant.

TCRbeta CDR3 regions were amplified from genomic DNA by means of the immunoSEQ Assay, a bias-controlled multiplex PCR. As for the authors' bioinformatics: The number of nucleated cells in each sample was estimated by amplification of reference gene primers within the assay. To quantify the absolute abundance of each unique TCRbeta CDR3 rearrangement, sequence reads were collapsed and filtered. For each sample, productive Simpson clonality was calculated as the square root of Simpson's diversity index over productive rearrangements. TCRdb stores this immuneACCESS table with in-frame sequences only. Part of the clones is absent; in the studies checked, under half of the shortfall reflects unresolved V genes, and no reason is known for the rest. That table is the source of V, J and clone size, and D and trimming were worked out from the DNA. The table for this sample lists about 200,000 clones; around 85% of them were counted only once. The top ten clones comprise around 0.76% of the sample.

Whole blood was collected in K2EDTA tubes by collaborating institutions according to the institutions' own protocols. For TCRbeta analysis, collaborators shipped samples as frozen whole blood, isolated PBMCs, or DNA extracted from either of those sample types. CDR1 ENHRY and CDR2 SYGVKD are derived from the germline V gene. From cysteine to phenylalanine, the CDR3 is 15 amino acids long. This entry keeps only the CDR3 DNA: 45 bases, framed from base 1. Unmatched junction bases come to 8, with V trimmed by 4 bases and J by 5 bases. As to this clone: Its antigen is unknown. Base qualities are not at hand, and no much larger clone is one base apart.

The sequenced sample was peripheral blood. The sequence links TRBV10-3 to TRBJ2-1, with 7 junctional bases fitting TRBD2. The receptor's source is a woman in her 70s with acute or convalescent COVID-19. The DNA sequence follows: TGTGCCATCAGTGTGGCAGCGGGATGGAACAATGAGCAGTTCTTC. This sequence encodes CAISVAAGWNNEQFF.